A selection of T cell receptor beta chains follows, all from one sample in a study of control samples from healthy donors and cancer patients. The assay was immunoSEQ multiplex PCR, and TCRdb's table has in-frame clones only and misses some. The sample carries just under 60,000 clones, roughly 90% recorded once. Sequenced material: PBMCs. The receptors come from a man in his forties with colorectal cancer. The CDR3 runs from the conserved cysteine through the conserved F or W. The D gene is left open where the match is weak. For some rows the clone size is stated as once, few or many, or as a class when expanded; others skip it.

clone_size: NA; v_call: TRBV19; j_call: TRBJ2-4; d_call: TRBD1; cdr3_nt: TGTGCCAGTAGTCAAAAGGACAGGGGGCCCAAAAACATTCAGTACTTC; cdr3_aa: CASSQKDRGPKNIQYF
clone_size: NA; v_call: TRBV2; j_call: TRBJ1-1; d_call: NA; cdr3_nt: TGTGCCAGCAGTGAAAGGCGACAGAGCGACACTGAAGCTTTCTTT; cdr3_aa: CASSERRQSDTEAFF
clone_size: once; v_call: TRBV3-1/TRBV3-2; j_call: TRBJ1-2; d_call: NA; cdr3_nt: TGTGCCAGCAGCCAAGCCATGGGGGGGGGCTATGGCTACACCTTC; cdr3_aa: CASSQAMGGGYGYTF
clone_size: NA; v_call: TRBV4-1; j_call: TRBJ2-2; d_call: NA; cdr3_nt: TGCGCCAGCAGCCAATGGGGGCGGGGTTCATCTGACACCGGGGAGCTGTTTTTT; cdr3_aa: CASSQWGRGSSDTGELFF
clone_size: NA; v_call: TRBV2; j_call: TRBJ2-1; d_call: TRBD2; cdr3_nt: TGTGCCAGCTCCTCGGGGGGGCCCTACAATGAGCAGTTCTTC; cdr3_aa: CASSSGGPYNEQFF
clone_size: NA; v_call: TRBV5-6; j_call: TRBJ2-5; d_call: NA; cdr3_nt: TGTGCCAGCAGCTTGGACCAGGTATCCCAAGAGACCCAGTACTTC; cdr3_aa: CASSLDQVSQETQYF
clone_size: NA; v_call: TRBV21-1; j_call: TRBJ1-2; d_call: NA; cdr3_nt: TGTGCCAGCAGCAAAGTGACAGATGGCTACACCTTC; cdr3_aa: CASSKVTDGYTF
clone_size: NA; v_call: TRBV23-1; j_call: TRBJ1-6; d_call: NA; cdr3_nt: TGCGCCACTACAACTGGGCAGTCCAATTCACCCCTCCACTTT; cdr3_aa: CATTTGQSNSPLHF
clone_size: NA; v_call: TRBV7-8; j_call: TRBJ2-1; d_call: TRBD2; cdr3_nt: TGTGCCAGCAGCCCCCCCAAGCGGGGGTACTACAATGAGCAGTTCTTC; cdr3_aa: CASSPPKRGYYNEQFF
clone_size: NA; v_call: TRBV25-1; j_call: TRBJ2-5; d_call: NA; cdr3_nt: TGTGCCAGCAGTGAATATCAGAGGGAAGAGACCCAGTACTTC; cdr3_aa: CASSEYQREETQYF
clone_size: NA; v_call: TRBV6-5; j_call: TRBJ1-6; d_call: TRBD1; cdr3_nt: TGTGCCAGCAGGACAGGGGAAACTTCACCCCTCCACTTT; cdr3_aa: CASRTGETSPLHF
clone_size: NA; v_call: TRBV5-1; j_call: TRBJ2-7; d_call: NA; cdr3_nt: TGCGCCAGCAGCTTGGTTGTCAGGGATCGCGAGCAGTACTTC; cdr3_aa: CASSLVVRDREQYF
clone_size: once; v_call: TRBV7-2; j_call: TRBJ2-5; d_call: NA; cdr3_nt: TGTGCCAGCAGCTTTTTCGCAGAGACCCAGTACTTC; cdr3_aa: CASSFFAETQYF
clone_size: NA; v_call: TRBV2; j_call: TRBJ1-1; d_call: TRBD1; cdr3_nt: TGTGCCAGCAGTGCAAACAGGGGAGGCACTGAAGCTTTCTTT; cdr3_aa: CASSANRGGTEAFF
clone_size: few; v_call: TRBV3-1/TRBV3-2; j_call: TRBJ1-5; d_call: NA; cdr3_nt: TGTGCCAGCAGCCAAGATAGGAGTCAGCCCCAGCATTTT; cdr3_aa: CASSQDRSQPQHF
clone_size: NA; v_call: TRBV5-1; j_call: TRBJ1-1; d_call: NA; cdr3_nt: TGCGCCAGCAGGCCACAAAGTACGAACACTGAAGCTTTCTTT; cdr3_aa: CASRPQSTNTEAFF
clone_size: once; v_call: TRBV9; j_call: TRBJ2-4; d_call: NA; cdr3_nt: TGTGCCAGCAGCGCCGGGACACTAGCCAAAAACATTCAGTACTTC; cdr3_aa: CASSAGTLAKNIQYF
clone_size: NA; v_call: TRBV12-3/TRBV12-4; j_call: TRBJ1-1; d_call: NA; cdr3_nt: TGTGCGGATGGCGATGACACTGAAGCTTTCTTT; cdr3_aa: CADGDDTEAFF
clone_size: NA; v_call: TRBV2; j_call: TRBJ1-6; d_call: NA; cdr3_nt: TGTGCCAGCAGTGCCCAGACAGTAAAGGCCTATAATTCACCCCTCCACTTT; cdr3_aa: CASSAQTVKAYNSPLHF
clone_size: NA; v_call: TRBV5-4; j_call: TRBJ2-2; d_call: NA; cdr3_nt: TGTGCCAGCAGCTTGAGTGTTGGGGAGCTGTTTTTT; cdr3_aa: CASSLSVGELFF
clone_size: NA; v_call: TRBV12-3/TRBV12-4; j_call: TRBJ1-4; d_call: NA; cdr3_nt: TGTGCCAGCAGTCAAAGGGACACTGGAAAACTGTTTTTT; cdr3_aa: CASSQRDTGKLFF
clone_size: once; v_call: TRBV12-3/TRBV12-4; j_call: TRBJ1-1; d_call: TRBD1; cdr3_nt: TGTGCCAGCAGGACAGGGAGGGGCACTGAAGCTTTCTTT; cdr3_aa: CASRTGRGTEAFF
clone_size: NA; v_call: TRBV12-2; j_call: TRBJ1-4; d_call: NA; cdr3_nt: TGTGCAAGTCGCTTAATTAGGGAAAAACTGTTTTTT; cdr3_aa: CASRLIREKLFF
clone_size: NA; v_call: TRBV6-2/TRBV6-3; j_call: TRBJ2-5; d_call: NA; cdr3_nt: TGTGCCAGCAGCCAGAGCACGCGGCAGTTACAAGAGACCCAGTACTTC; cdr3_aa: CASSQSTRQLQETQYF
clone_size: NA; v_call: TRBV11-3; j_call: TRBJ2-5; d_call: TRBD1; cdr3_nt: TGTGCCAGCAGCGAAACGGGACAGAACCGGCGGCACTTC; cdr3_aa: CASSETGQNRRHF
clone_size: NA; v_call: TRBV12-3/TRBV12-4; j_call: TRBJ1-1; d_call: NA; cdr3_nt: TGTGCCAGCAGTTTAGTGGTCACTGAAGCTTTCTTT; cdr3_aa: CASSLVVTEAFF
clone_size: NA; v_call: TRBV4-2; j_call: TRBJ2-1; d_call: TRBD2; cdr3_nt: TGTGCCAGCAGCCACGGGGGAAGCGGGGGTTACAATGAGCAGTTCTTC; cdr3_aa: CASSHGGSGGYNEQFF
clone_size: NA; v_call: TRBV6-4; j_call: TRBJ1-1; d_call: NA; cdr3_nt: TGTGCCAGCAGTGACTCACATGCAAACACTGAAGCTTTCTTT; cdr3_aa: CASSDSHANTEAFF
clone_size: NA; v_call: TRBV4-3; j_call: TRBJ1-4; d_call: TRBD1; cdr3_nt: TGCGCCAGCAGCCAAGATCTGACAGGGGGGGAAAAACTGTTTTTT; cdr3_aa: CASSQDLTGGEKLFF
clone_size: once; v_call: TRBV29-1; j_call: TRBJ1-2; d_call: NA; cdr3_nt: TGCAGCGTTGAAGTGCAGGGGCCCAACTATGGCTACACCTTC; cdr3_aa: CSVEVQGPNYGYTF
clone_size: NA; v_call: TRBV5-4; j_call: TRBJ2-1; d_call: NA; cdr3_nt: TGTGCCAGCAGGTACAACAATGAGCAGTTCTTC; cdr3_aa: CASRYNNEQFF
clone_size: NA; v_call: TRBV30; j_call: TRBJ1-2; d_call: NA; cdr3_nt: TGTGCCTGGAGTGTACTTCAGGGAAGAGGTGGCTACACCTTC; cdr3_aa: CAWSVLQGRGGYTF
clone_size: NA; v_call: TRBV3-1/TRBV3-2; j_call: TRBJ1-2; d_call: TRBD1; cdr3_nt: TGTGCCAGCAGCCTGGGGGTAGGGGGCAACTATGGCTACACCTTC; cdr3_aa: CASSLGVGGNYGYTF
clone_size: NA; v_call: TRBV5-1; j_call: TRBJ2-5; d_call: TRBD1; cdr3_nt: TGCGCCAGCAGCCCTGCGGACAGGGGGTGGCAAGAGACCCAGTACTTC; cdr3_aa: CASSPADRGWQETQYF
clone_size: NA; v_call: TRBV5-4; j_call: TRBJ1-1; d_call: TRBD1; cdr3_nt: TGTGCCAGCAACTCCGGACGTGGGACAGCGAACACTGAAGCTTTCTTT; cdr3_aa: CASNSGRGTANTEAFF
clone_size: NA; v_call: TRBV13; j_call: TRBJ1-5; d_call: NA; cdr3_nt: TGTGCCAGCAGCTTAGGCGGCGGGCGGAATCAGCCCCAGCATTTT; cdr3_aa: CASSLGGGRNQPQHF
clone_size: NA; v_call: TRBV7-9; j_call: TRBJ2-2; d_call: NA; cdr3_nt: TGTGCCAGCAGCTTAGCGTTGGGACAGAACACCGGGGAGCTGTTTTTT; cdr3_aa: CASSLALGQNTGELFF
clone_size: NA; v_call: TRBV7-9; j_call: TRBJ2-7; d_call: TRBD1; cdr3_nt: TGTGCCAGCAGCCCGGACACAGGGGGCTACTCCTACGAGCAGTACTTC; cdr3_aa: CASSPDTGGYSYEQYF
clone_size: NA; v_call: TRBV7-3; j_call: TRBJ2-2; d_call: NA; cdr3_nt: TGTGCCAGCAGTCCACCAGGGTGGGGGGAGCTGTTTTTT; cdr3_aa: CASSPPGWGELFF
clone_size: NA; v_call: TRBV18; j_call: TRBJ2-7; d_call: TRBD2; cdr3_nt: TGTGCCAGCTCACCACCAAGCGGGGGATCCTCCTACGAGCAGTACTTC; cdr3_aa: CASSPPSGGSSYEQYF
clone_size: NA; v_call: TRBV11-3; j_call: TRBJ1-3; d_call: TRBD1; cdr3_nt: TGTGCCAGCAGCTTGAGGATTGGGACAGGGGCCATATATTTT; cdr3_aa: CASSLRIGTGAIYF
clone_size: NA; v_call: TRBV11-3; j_call: TRBJ2-5; d_call: TRBD1; cdr3_nt: TGTGCCAGCAGCCCGGGACAGGGGCTTCAAGAGACCCAGTACTTC; cdr3_aa: CASSPGQGLQETQYF
clone_size: NA; v_call: TRBV9; j_call: TRBJ1-6; d_call: NA; cdr3_nt: TGTGCCAGCAGCGTCGACCTTCCGAATTCACCCCTCCACTTT; cdr3_aa: CASSVDLPNSPLHF
clone_size: NA; v_call: TRBV20-1; j_call: TRBJ1-4; d_call: NA; cdr3_nt: TGCAGTGCTAGTGCCAGTCGCGGTCAGACGGAAAAACTGTTTTTT; cdr3_aa: CSASASRGQTEKLFF
clone_size: once; v_call: TRBV7-2; j_call: TRBJ1-2; d_call: NA; cdr3_nt: TGTGCCAGCAGCTTAGTTTTTGGGGGCCCAGCTAACTATGGCTACACCTTC; cdr3_aa: CASSLVFGGPANYGYTF